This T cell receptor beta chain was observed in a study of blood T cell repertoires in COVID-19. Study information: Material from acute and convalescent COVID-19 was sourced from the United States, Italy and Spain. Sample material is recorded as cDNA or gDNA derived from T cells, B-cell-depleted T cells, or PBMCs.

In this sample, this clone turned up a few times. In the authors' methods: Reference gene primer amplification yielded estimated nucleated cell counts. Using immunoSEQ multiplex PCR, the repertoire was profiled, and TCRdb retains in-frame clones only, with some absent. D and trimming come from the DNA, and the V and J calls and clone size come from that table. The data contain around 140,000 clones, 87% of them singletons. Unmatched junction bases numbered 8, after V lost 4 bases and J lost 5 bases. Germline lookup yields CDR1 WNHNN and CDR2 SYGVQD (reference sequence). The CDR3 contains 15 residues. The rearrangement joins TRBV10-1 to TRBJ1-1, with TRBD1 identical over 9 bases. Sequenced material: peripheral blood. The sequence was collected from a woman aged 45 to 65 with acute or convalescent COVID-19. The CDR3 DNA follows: TGCGCCAGCAGTGTTCCAACCGGGACAGGGACTGAAGCTTTCTTT. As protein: CASSVPTGTGTEAFF.